This record covers a single TCR beta chain. This entry comes from a study of OX40 agonist ivuxolimab in advanced cancers. Whole-study context: Those treated in dose escalation had hepatocellular carcinoma, melanoma, renal cell cancer or head and neck cancer.

The protocol was immunoSEQ multiplex PCR, while the TCRdb copy is restricted to in-frame clones and leaves out a portion. Here the sample spans approximately 72,000 clones, around 90% being singletons. This CDR3 spans 14 amino acids. V shed 6 bases and J shed 2 bases, with 11 bases lying between them. Germline-derived CDR1 and CDR2 are SNHLY and FYNNEI. The rearrangement uses TRBV2 and TRBJ1-5; D might be TRBD1 (6 bases). The clonotype comes from an adult with an advanced solid tumor such as melanoma, head and neck, liver or kidney cancer. The material sequenced was CD4+ or CD8+ T cells sorted from blood, taken in a trial of the OX40 agonist ivuxolimab. CDR3 in DNA: TGTGCCAGCAGGGTGGACAGAGGCAATCAGCCCCAGCATTTT. As protein: CASRVDRGNQPQHF.